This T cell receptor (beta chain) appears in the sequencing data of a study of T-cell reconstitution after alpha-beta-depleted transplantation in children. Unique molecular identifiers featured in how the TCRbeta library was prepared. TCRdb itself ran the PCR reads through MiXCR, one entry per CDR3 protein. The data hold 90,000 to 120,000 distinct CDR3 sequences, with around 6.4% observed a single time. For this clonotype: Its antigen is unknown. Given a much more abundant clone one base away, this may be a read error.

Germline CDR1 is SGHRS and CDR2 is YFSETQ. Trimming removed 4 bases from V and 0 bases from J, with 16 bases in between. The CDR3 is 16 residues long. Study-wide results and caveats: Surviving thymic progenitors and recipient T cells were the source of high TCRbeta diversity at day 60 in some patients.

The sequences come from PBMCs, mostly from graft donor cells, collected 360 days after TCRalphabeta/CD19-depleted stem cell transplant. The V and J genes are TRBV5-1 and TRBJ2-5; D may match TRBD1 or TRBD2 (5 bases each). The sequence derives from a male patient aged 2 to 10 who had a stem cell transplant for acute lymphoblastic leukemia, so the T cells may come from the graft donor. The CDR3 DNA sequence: TGCGCCAGCAGCCTTCAGGGACCTAGGTACCAAGAGACCCAGTACTTC. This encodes CASSLQGPRYQETQYF.